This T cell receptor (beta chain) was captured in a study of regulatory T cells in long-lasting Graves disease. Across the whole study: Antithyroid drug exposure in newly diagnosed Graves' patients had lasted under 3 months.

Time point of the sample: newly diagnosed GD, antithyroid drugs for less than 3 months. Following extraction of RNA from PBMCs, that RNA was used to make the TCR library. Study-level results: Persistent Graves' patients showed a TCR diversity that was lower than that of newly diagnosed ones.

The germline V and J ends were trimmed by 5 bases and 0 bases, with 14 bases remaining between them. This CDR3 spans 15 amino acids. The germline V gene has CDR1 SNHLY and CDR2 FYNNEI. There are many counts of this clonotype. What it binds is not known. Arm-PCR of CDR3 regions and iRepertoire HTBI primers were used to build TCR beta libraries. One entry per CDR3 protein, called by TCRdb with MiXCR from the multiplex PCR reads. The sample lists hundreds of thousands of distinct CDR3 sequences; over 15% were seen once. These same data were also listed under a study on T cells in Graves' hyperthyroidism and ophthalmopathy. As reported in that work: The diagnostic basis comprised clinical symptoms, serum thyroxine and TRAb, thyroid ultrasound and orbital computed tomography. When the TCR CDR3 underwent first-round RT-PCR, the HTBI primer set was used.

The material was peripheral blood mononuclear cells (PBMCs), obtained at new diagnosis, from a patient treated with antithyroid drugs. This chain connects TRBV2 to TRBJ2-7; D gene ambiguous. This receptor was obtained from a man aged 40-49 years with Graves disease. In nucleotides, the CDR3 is TGTGCCAGCAGTCGAGGTTTTGCCAGCTCCTACGAGCAGTACTTC. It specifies CASSRGFASSYEQYF.